A single sample gave rise to the 32 T cell receptor beta chains below, sequenced in a study of shared clonotypes between healthy human individuals. TCRdb's table, derived via immunoSEQ multiplex PCR, lists solely in-frame clones and lacks some. The sample consists of around 720,000 clones, around 73% of them appearing once. The sequencing sample was made of memory CD4+ T cells sorted from blood. Subset of the sample: CD45RA-negative fraction. Receptor source: a woman aged 25 to 39 in good health.

This clone was counted only a few times. Other DNA sequences in this sample translate to the same CDR3. The V and J genes are TRBV5-1 and TRBJ2-1; D possibly corresponds to TRBD1 (5 bases). The V and J ends lost 4 bases and 0 bases respectively, with 11 bases between them. CDR3 length equals 15 residues. CDR1 SGHRS and CDR2 YFSETQ come from the germline V gene. This chain's CDR3 is CASSPDSSSYNEQFF. The CDR3 DNA sequence: TGCGCCAGCAGCCCCGACAGTAGCTCCTACAATGAGCAGTTCTTC.

The chain employs TRBV11-3 and TRBJ2-1, with a tentative D call TRBD2 (5 bases). CDR3 length equals 14 residues. Germline lookup yields CDR1 SGHNT and CDR2 YENEEA. V was clipped by 0 bases and J by 8 bases, with 11 bases between them. Written as DNA, the CDR3 is TGTGCCAGCAGCTTAGAGACTACCAGCGATGAGCAGTTCTTC. Its translation: CASSLETTSDEQFF.

The chain combines TRBV5-4 with TRBJ1-2; TRBD1 matches 7 bases. Germline V gene sequence: CDR1 SGHNT, CDR2 YYREEE (reference sequence). The CDR3 contains 15 residues. The trim removed 0 bases at V and 4 bases at J, leaving 6 bases unmatched. The CDR3 sequence: CASSLDRGVSYGYTF. In nucleotides, the CDR3 is TGTGCCAGCAGCTTGGACAGGGGAGTGAGCTATGGCTACACCTTC.

The V and J genes are TRBV23-1 and TRBJ1-5; the D gene is possibly TRBD1 (5 bases). TRBV23-1 is known as an ORF, though its function is uncertain. With 8 bases removed from V and 7 bases from J, the gap between germline ends came to 15 bases. The CDR3 is made up of 13 amino acids. For the CDR3, the DNA is TGCGCCAGCTGGGGGGGTTTGTGCCAGCCCCAGCATTTT. This codes for CASWGGLCQPQHF.

The chain couples TRBV29-1 to TRBJ1-2, with D possibly matching TRBD1 (5 bases). The CDR3 loop spans 15 amino acids. Germline CDR1 reads SQVTM; CDR2 reads ANQGSEA. V was cut by 6 bases and J by 8 bases, with 25 bases left in between. The CDR3 loop reads CSVTTPGTSSGGYTF. DNA of the CDR3: TGCAGCGTAACCACTCCCGGGACCTCAAGTGGCGGCTACACCTTC.

V usage is TRBV4-1 and J usage is TRBJ2-7; 8 bases agree with TRBD1. The CDR3 runs to 15 residues. The junction had 7 bases not matched to a gene; V was cut back by 0 bases and J by 6 bases. The germline gives CDR1 MGHRA, CDR2 YSYEKL. Here the CDR3 DNA reads TGCGCCAGCAGCCAAGATCCTCGGACAGGGCGCGAGCAGTACTTC. It encodes CASSQDPRTGREQYF.

Concerning this clone itself: Other DNA sequences in the same sample also yield this CDR3. The chain couples TRBV20-1 to TRBJ2-7; D is unclear. V was cut by 5 bases and J by 4 bases, with 6 bases left in between. Per germline, CDR1 DFQATT and CDR2 SNEGSKA (reference sequence). CDR3 length equals 10 residues. CDR3 nucleotide sequence: TGCAGTGCTGGTCCTTACGAGCAGTACTTC. Its translation is CSAGPYEQYF.

CDR3 residues: CASRPGQGGLQETQYF. The CDR3 DNA reads TGTGCCAGCAGACCGGGACAGGGGGGACTTCAGGAGACCCAGTACTTC. The chain links TRBV7-9 to TRBJ2-5; TRBD1 aligns across 11 bases. There are 16 residues in the CDR3. Germline V lookup: CDR1 SEHNR, CDR2 FQNEAQ (reference sequence). The V segment lost 6 bases and the J segment 5 bases; nucleotides outside the gene matches: 11.

The chain recombines TRBV28 with TRBJ1-2; D remains ambiguous. Trimming stripped 8 bases from V and 0 bases from J, with 10 bases between. CDR3 length equals 13 residues. Looked up from germline, CDR1 is MDHEN and CDR2 is SYDVKM. The CDR3 DNA reads TGTGCCAGCGGATACCTAGCTAACTATGGCTACACCTTC. Translation: CASGYLANYGYTF.

This clone has a handful of counts. V gene TRBV7-2 combines with J gene TRBJ2-1, with D perhaps matching TRBD1 (6 bases). The V gene's germline CDR1 is SGHTA and CDR2 FQGNSA. The CDR3 has 14 residues. The ends were cut back, 4 bases at V and 3 bases at J, with 10 bases in the middle. CDR3 sequence (DNA): TGTGCCAGCAGCTACAGGGACCTCTACAATGAGCAGTTCTTC. It codes for CASSYRDLYNEQFF. Based on the CDR3 plus reference TRBV7-2 and TRBJ2-1, the full variable domain is GAGVSQSPSNKVTEKGKDVELRCDPISGHTALYWYRQSLGQGLEFLIYFQGNSAPDKSGLPSDRFSAERTGGSVSTLTIQRTQQEDSAVYLCASSYRDLYNEQFFGPGTRLTVL.

The chain joins TRBV5-1 to TRBJ2-3; the D gene is possibly TRBD2 (6 bases). Germline assignment: CDR1 SGHRS and CDR2 YFSETQ. Trimming left V 2 bases short and J 9 bases short, with 16 bases between. The length of the CDR3 is 14 residues. The chain's CDR3 is CASSFRAGAGTQYF. The CDR3 DNA reads as TGCGCCAGCAGCTTTCGGGCCGGAGCGGGCACGCAGTATTTT.

The CDR3 DNA reads TGCGCCAGCAGCTTGGAAGGAGCCAACTATGGCTACACCTTC. Translation: CASSLEGANYGYTF. V and J are TRBV5-1 and TRBJ1-2; D not certain. Germline values: CDR1 SGHRS, CDR2 YFSETQ. This CDR3 is built from 14 residues. V dropped 0 bases and J dropped 2 bases, with 8 bases sitting between them.

As concerns this clone: This may come from a read error, since a much larger clone is one base off. The gene calls are TRBV5-1 and TRBJ1-1; TRBD1 aligns across 7 bases. Unmatched junction bases numbered 0, after V lost 1 base and J lost 0 bases. CDR1 is SGHRS and CDR2 is YFSETQ in the germline V gene. This CDR3 is built from 14 residues. The CDR3 DNA sequence: TGCGCCAGCAGCTTGACAGGGGTGAACACTGAAGCTTTCTTT. Translated: CASSLTGVNTEAFF. The complete variable domain, with remaining parts taken from reference TRBV5-1 and TRBJ1-1, reads KAGVTQTPRYLIKTRGQQVTLSCSPISGHRSVSWYQQTPGQGLQFLFEYFSETQRNKGNFPGRFSGRQFSNSRSEMNVSTLELGDSALYLCASSLTGVNTEAFFGQGTRLTVV.

V usage is TRBV11-2 and J usage is TRBJ2-6, with 7 bases matching TRBD2. V lost 0 bases and J lost 0; bases outside the gene matches: 2. The CDR3 runs 17 residues. Germline V gives CDR1 SGHAT, CDR2 FQNNGV. In DNA, the CDR3 is TGTGCCAGCAGCTTAGATGGGACTAACTCTGGGGCCAACGTCCTGACTTTC. Translation gives CASSLDGTNSGANVLTF. Variable domain in full (rest from reference TRBV11-2 and TRBJ2-6): EAGVAQSPRYKIIEKRQSVAFWCNPISGHATLYWYQQILGQGPKLLIQFQNNGVVDDSQLPKDRFSAERLKGVDSTLKIQPAKLEDSAVYLCASSLDGTNSGANVLTFGAGSRLTVL.

The rearrangement links TRBV6-4 to TRBJ2-1; D call uncertain. The germline V and J ends were trimmed by 3 bases and 4 bases, with 13 bases remaining between them. Germline-derived CDR1 and CDR2 are MRHNA and SNTAGT. This CDR3 has 15 residues. In DNA, the CDR3 is TGTGCCAGCAGTGAGTCCAGCGCCCGGTACAATGAGCAGTTCTTC. It is translated as CASSESSARYNEQFF.

V usage is TRBV6-1 and J usage is TRBJ1-1; D unclear. The CDR3 sequence is 11 residues long. V was pared by 7 bases and J by 5 bases, with 8 bases between. Germline CDR1 and CDR2: MNHNS and SASEGT. CDR3 bases: TGTGCCAGCAAAGAAAGAACTGAAGCTTTCTTT. Amino acid sequence: CASKERTEAFF.

V and J are TRBV11-2 and TRBJ2-7, with 14 bases matching TRBD2. In germline, CDR1 is SGHAT, CDR2 FQNNGV. The length of the CDR3 is 18 residues. V shed 4 bases, J shed 5 bases, and the junction held 13 bases outside the gene matches. In nucleotides, the CDR3 is TGTGCCAGCAGCTCAACGACTAGCGGGAGGGCCGGGTTAGACGAGCAGTACTTC. This encodes CASSSTTSGRAGLDEQYF.

About this clone itself: One end of the junction is discordant with germline, which a read error may explain. The V and J genes are TRBV5-4 and TRBJ1-2; 11 bases align to TRBD1. The CDR3 sequence is 15 residues long. CDR1 and CDR2 (germline): SGHNT, YYREEE (reference sequence). The CDR3 loop is CASSYGQGAAYSYTF. CDR3 coding DNA: TGTGCCAGCAGCTACGGACAGGGGGCCGCCTATAGCTACACCTTC.

This clone was seen only once. The rearrangement uses TRBV10-3 and TRBJ2-3, with TRBD2 matching over 7 bases. V lost 4 bases, J lost 1 base, and 8 bases stayed unmatched. Germline CDR1 and CDR2: ENHRY and SYGVKD. The CDR3 has 16 amino acids. The CDR3 DNA reads TGTGCCATCAGTGGAGTTGCGGGAGTTGGCACAGATACGCAGTATTTT. It specifies CAISGVAGVGTDTQYF.

J is TRBJ2-5 and V is TRBV6-5; weak D call: TRBD1 (6 bases). Trimming left V 6 bases short and J 2 bases short, with 13 bases between. The germline V gene encodes CDR1 MNHEY and CDR2 SVGAGI. The CDR3 runs 14 residues. This CDR3 reads CASRPADRQETQYF. The CDR3 DNA is TGTGCCAGCAGACCCGCGGACAGACAAGAGACCCAGTACTTC.

The chain carries TRBV4-1 and TRBJ2-1; TRBD2 aligns across 10 bases. Germline V CDR1 and CDR2: MGHRA, YSYEKL. J was trimmed by 0 bases and V by 1 base; bases with no gene match: 9. There are 19 residues in the CDR3. CDR3 sequence (DNA): TGCGCCAGCAGCCAAGGGCCAGCGGGAGGGTCTAGCTCCTACAATGAGCAGTTCTTC. Protein: CASSQGPAGGSSSYNEQFF.

The gene calls are TRBV19 and TRBJ1-1; no reliable D call. Germline V gene data show CDR1 as LNHDA and CDR2 as SQIVND (reference sequence). The length of the CDR3 is 11 residues. Trimming removed 5 bases from V and 5 bases from J, with 6 bases in between. The CDR3 sequence: CASSRRTEAFF. The CDR3 nucleotides are TGTGCCAGTAGTCGGCGGACTGAAGCTTTCTTT.

DNA of the CDR3: TGTGCCAGCAGTTTCGGACCCAGCACAGATACGCAGTATTTT. This gives the protein CASSFGPSTDTQYF. V usage is TRBV6-5 and J usage is TRBJ2-3; D is unclear. CDR1 and CDR2 (germline): MNHEY, SVGAGI. Trimming removed 4 bases at V and 0 bases at J, with 8 bases between. The CDR3 runs to 14 residues.

The CDR3 DNA sequence: TGTGCCAGCAGTGGACAGGGGGGTTCCTATGGCTACACCTTC. The encoded protein is CASSGQGGSYGYTF. The J gene is TRBJ1-2, the V gene TRBV2; 9 positions match TRBD1. This CDR3 has 14 residues. J gave up 4 bases and V 4 bases, and 4 bases lay outside the gene matches. The germline V gene encodes CDR1 SNHLY and CDR2 FYNNEI.

The genes are TRBV7-2 and TRBJ2-3, with D possibly TRBD1 on 5 matching bases. The CDR3 is made up of 14 amino acids. Looked up from germline, CDR1 is SGHTA and CDR2 is FQGNSA. V lost 3 bases to trimming and J lost 5 bases, with 12 bases between them. The CDR3 spells CASSFAGPRDTQYF. The CDR3 region has the DNA TGTGCCAGCAGCTTCGCAGGGCCAAGAGATACGCAGTATTTT.

The chain has TRBV9 and TRBJ2-3; D unclear. CDR3 length: 16 residues. Deletions cut 0 bases from V and 4 bases from J, with 15 bases between. Germline V gene data show CDR1 as SGDLS and CDR2 as YYNGEE. CDR3 bases: TGTGCCAGCAGCGTAGGCTTGACGGTGTGGTCAGATACGCAGTATTTT. The encoded protein is CASSVGLTVWSDTQYF.

This clone was seen at least ten times. The V and J genes are TRBV29-1 and TRBJ2-7, with 9 nucleotides matching TRBD1. Per germline, CDR1 SQVTM and CDR2 ANQGSEA. J gave up 4 bases and V 5 bases, and 12 bases lay outside the gene matches. This CDR3 contains 15 residues. CDR3 nucleotide sequence: TGCAGCGTTCAGACAGGCAGACAGGGGGGATACGAGCAGTACTTC. Translating gives CSVQTGRQGGYEQYF.

The rearrangement uses TRBV4-1 and TRBJ2-1; D is uncertain. Deletions cut 3 bases from V and 7 bases from J, with 10 bases between. Germline V gene data show CDR1 as MGHRA and CDR2 as YSYEKL. This CDR3 contains 13 residues. The CDR3 loop is CASSHPSPNEQFF. The CDR3 bases are TGCGCCAGCAGCCATCCCTCACCTAATGAGCAGTTCTTC.

This clone was detected only a few times. The sample holds other DNA sequences that translate to the same CDR3. The gene calls are TRBV6-5 and TRBJ1-2; perhaps TRBD1 as D (6 bases). The CDR3 runs to 14 residues. Per the germline V gene, CDR1 is MNHEY and CDR2 is SVGAGI. V gave up 2 bases and J gave up 4 bases, with 11 bases separating them. The CDR3 sequence: CASSYGGVSYGYTF. The CDR3, as DNA: TGTGCCAGCAGTTACGGGGGCGTCAGCTATGGCTACACCTTC.

The chain combines TRBV6-1 with TRBJ2-5; TRBD2 matches 10 bases. This CDR3 comprises 13 residues. Germline V CDR1 and CDR2: MNHNS, SASEGT. The junction had 0 bases not matched to a gene; V was cut back by 6 bases and J by 2 bases. This CDR3 reads CASRLAGQETQYF. CDR3 coding DNA: TGTGCCAGCAGACTAGCGGGACAAGAGACCCAGTACTTC.

Concerning this clone: A read error is possible here, since a much larger clone lies one base away. The rearrangement links TRBV6-6 to TRBJ1-1, with no clear D. There are 12 residues in the CDR3. The V gene lost 1 base and the J gene lost 0 bases, with 0 bases spanning the gap. Germline CDR1 MNHNY, CDR2 SVGAGI (reference sequence). This CDR3 is CASSYLNTEAFF. The CDR3 nucleotides are TGTGCCAGCAGTTACTTGAACACTGAAGCTTTCTTT.

The chain joins TRBV27 to TRBJ1-2; perhaps TRBD1 as D (6 bases). The CDR3 is made up of 14 amino acids. V was trimmed by 5 bases and J by 3 bases, leaving 13 bases between them. Germline lookup yields CDR1 MNHEY and CDR2 SMNVEV (reference sequence). CDR3 bases: TGTGCCAGCAGTAAGGGGGACGCGGACTATGGCTACACCTTC. Amino acids: CASSKGDADYGYTF.